This entry concerns a single TCR beta chain. The data derive from a study of shared T cell receptors in the human thymus. The assay was immunoSEQ multiplex PCR, and TCRdb's table has in-frame clones only and misses some. Of about 660,000 clones in the sample, 85% to 90% were seen once. The CDR3 length is 16 residues. Trimming pared 0 bases from V and 3 bases from J, leaving 11 bases between. In germline, CDR1 is LNHNV, CDR2 YYDKDF (reference sequence). These data were likewise used in another study, on human thymus T cells. As that study records: Immunologically healthy infants in Finland undergoing congenital heart defect surgery were the donors. The study used thymus tissue resected during corrective heart surgery. Within thymic and blood repertoires, V and J gene usage appeared to be biased. Thymic TCR repertoires of unrelated people reportedly overlapped highly.

Sample: thymocytes. This chain links TRBV15 with TRBJ1-4; D is uncertain. The source is a boy under two years old with a congenital heart defect. CDR3 in DNA: TGTGCCACCAGCAGAGAGGTGGTACTATCTAATGAAAAACTGTTTTTT. Amino acids: CATSREVVLSNEKLFF.